A selection of T cell receptor beta chains follows, all from one sample in a study of beta chain features in type 1 diabetes. Sequenced by immunoSEQ multiplex PCR; TCRdb stores in-frame clones only, minus some. The profile shows approximately 250,000 clones, roughly 17% of them singletons. The sample was naive CD4+ T cells from blood. These receptors all stem from a man under 40 with type 1 diabetes. Both conserved end residues are part of each CDR3.

V gene,CDR3 protein
TRBV9,CASSVTGTADEKLFF
TRBV7-9,CASSLGLAGEETQYF
TRBV7-9,CASSVTGTSGNEQFF
TRBV9,CASSPSGRAFNEQFF
TRBV9,CASAGTSGHNEQFF
TRBV7-9,CASTERGTSFMTGELFF
TRBV18,CASSPDRGAYEQYF
TRBV6-6,CASSSGQQGAQGEQYF
TRBV6-5,CASSPSHNEQFF
TRBV29-1,CSGVAGPGQETQYF
TRBV7-2,CASAGGLAKNIQYF